This TCR beta chain is drawn from a study of blood T cell repertoires in COVID-19. Study-wide background: Specimens from acute and convalescent COVID-19 originated in the United States, Italy and Spain. T cells, B-cell-depleted T cells, or PBMCs supplied cDNA or gDNA.

The CDR3 has 14 residues. Germline assignment: CDR1 SGHDN and CDR2 FVKESK. Trimming removed 4 bases at V and 8 bases at J, with 15 bases between. The authors' processing: For nucleated cells, counts were estimated from reference gene primer amplification. The protocol was immunoSEQ multiplex PCR, while the TCRdb copy is restricted to in-frame clones and leaves out a portion. V and J calls plus clone size are reproduced from that table; the DNA served to infer D and trimming. This table holds 300,000 to 450,000 clones, about 87% found once. One Seattle source followed patients from active infection through their disease course.

What was sequenced was peripheral blood. This chain joins TRBV14 and TRBJ2-1; the D gene is possibly TRBD1 (6 bases). This clonotype was obtained from a woman aged 30 to 39 with COVID-19, enrolled during active disease. CDR3: CASSLGQRWDEQFF. The CDR3 nucleotides read TGTGCCAGCAGCCTTGGACAGCGATGGGATGAGCAGTTCTTC.